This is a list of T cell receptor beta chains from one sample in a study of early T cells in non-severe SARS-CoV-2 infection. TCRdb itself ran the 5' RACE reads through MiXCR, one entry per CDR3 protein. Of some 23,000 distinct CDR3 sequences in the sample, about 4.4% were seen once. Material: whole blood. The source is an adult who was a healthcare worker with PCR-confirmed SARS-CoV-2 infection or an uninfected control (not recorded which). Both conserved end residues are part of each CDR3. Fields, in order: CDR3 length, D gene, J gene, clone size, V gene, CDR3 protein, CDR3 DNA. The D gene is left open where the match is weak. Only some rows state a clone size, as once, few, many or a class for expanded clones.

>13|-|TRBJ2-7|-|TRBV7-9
CASSPAPPHEQYF
TGTGCCAGCAGCCCGGCACCCCCCCACGAGCAGTACTTC
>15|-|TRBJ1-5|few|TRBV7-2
CASSLGRGTNQPQHF
TGTGCCAGCAGCTTAGGCCGTGGGACAAATCAGCCCCAGCATTTT
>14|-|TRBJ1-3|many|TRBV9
CASTRTGSGNTIYF
TGTGCCAGTACGCGCACAGGGTCGGGAAACACCATATATTTT
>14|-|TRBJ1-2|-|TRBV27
CASSSTPGFNGYTF
TGTGCCAGCAGTTCCACCCCAGGGTTCAATGGCTACACCTTC
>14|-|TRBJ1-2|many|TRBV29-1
CSVGGQLANYGYTF
TGCAGCGTTGGAGGACAGTTAGCTAACTATGGCTACACCTTC
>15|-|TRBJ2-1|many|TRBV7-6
CASSFSVFPYNEQFF
TGTGCCAGCAGCTTCTCTGTATTCCCTTACAATGAGCAGTTCTTC
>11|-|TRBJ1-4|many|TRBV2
CASVTREKLFF
TGTGCCAGCGTGACGCGGGAAAAACTGTTTTTT
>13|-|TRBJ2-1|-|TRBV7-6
CASSLAQNNEQFF
TGTGCCAGCAGCTTAGCCCAGAACAATGAGCAGTTCTTC
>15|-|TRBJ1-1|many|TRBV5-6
CASSLALHINTEAFF
TGTGCCAGCAGCTTGGCCTTACATATAAACACTGAAGCTTTCTTT
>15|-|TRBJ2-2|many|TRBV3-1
CASSKGLGDTGELFF
TGTGCCAGCAGCAAGGGTCTGGGGGACACCGGGGAGCTGTTTTTT
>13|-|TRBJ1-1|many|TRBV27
CASKGEGLTEAFF
TGTGCCAGCAAAGGGGAAGGCCTCACTGAAGCTTTCTTT
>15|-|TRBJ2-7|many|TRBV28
CASTSPGVVPYEQYF
TGTGCCAGCACCTCCCCCGGGGTTGTTCCCTACGAGCAGTACTTC
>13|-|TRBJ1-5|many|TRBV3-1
CASSQEGGQPQHF
TGTGCCAGCAGCCAAGAGGGAGGGCAGCCCCAGCATTTT
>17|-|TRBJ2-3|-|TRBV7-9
CASNLMGRQHRTDTQYF
TGTGCCAGCAACCTTATGGGGCGCCAACACAGGACAGATACGCAGTATTTT
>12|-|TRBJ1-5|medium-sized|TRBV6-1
CASRGGNQPQHF
TGTGCCAGTAGGGGGGGGAATCAGCCCCAGCATTTT
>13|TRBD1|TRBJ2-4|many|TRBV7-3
CASSSGQGDIHYF
TGTGCCAGCAGCTCTGGACAGGGAGACATTCATTACTTC
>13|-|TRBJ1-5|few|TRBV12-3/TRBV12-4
CASSLDPAQPQHF
TGTGCCAGCAGTTTGGACCCAGCACAGCCCCAGCATTTT
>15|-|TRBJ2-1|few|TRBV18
CASSPPSQGVNEQFF
TGTGCCAGCTCACCACCGTCGCAGGGAGTCAATGAGCAGTTCTTC
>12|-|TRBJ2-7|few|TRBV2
CASSEKAYEQYF
TGTGCCAGCAGTGAAAAGGCCTACGAGCAGTACTTC
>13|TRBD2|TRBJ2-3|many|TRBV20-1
CSAREVPTDTQYF
TGCAGTGCCCGGGAGGTCCCCACAGATACGCAGTATTTT
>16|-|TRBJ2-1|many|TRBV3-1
CASTWGKREGYNEQFF
TGTGCCAGCACCTGGGGAAAGCGCGAAGGCTACAATGAGCAGTTCTTC
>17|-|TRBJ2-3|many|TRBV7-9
CASSTPPRSTSTDTQYF
TGTGCCAGCAGCACCCCCCCCAGGAGTACTAGCACAGATACGCAGTATTTT
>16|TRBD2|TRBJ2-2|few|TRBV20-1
CSARASSGPNTGELFF
TGCAGTGCTAGAGCCTCTAGCGGTCCGAACACCGGGGAGCTGTTTTTT
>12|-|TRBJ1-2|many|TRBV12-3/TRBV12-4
CASSLDSFGYTF
TGTGCCAGCAGTTTGGATAGTTTTGGCTACACCTTC
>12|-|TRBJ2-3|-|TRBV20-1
CSARDEEDTQYF
TGCAGTGCTAGAGATGAGGAGGATACGCAGTATTTT
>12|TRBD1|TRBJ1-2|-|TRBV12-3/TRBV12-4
CASSFGTGGYTF
TGTGCCAGCAGTTTCGGGACAGGGGGTTACACCTTC
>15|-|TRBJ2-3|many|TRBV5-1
CASRLGSYKTDTQYF
TGCGCCAGCCGTTTGGGTAGCTACAAGACAGATACGCAGTATTTT
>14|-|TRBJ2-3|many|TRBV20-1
CSARELTSTDTQYF
TGCAGTGCTAGAGAATTAACTAGCACAGATACGCAGTATTTT
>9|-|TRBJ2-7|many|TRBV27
CASSFRKYF
TGTGCCAGCAGTTTCCGAAAGTACTTC
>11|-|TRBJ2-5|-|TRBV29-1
CSVWTRETQYF
TGCAGCGTTTGGACGAGAGAGACCCAGTACTTC
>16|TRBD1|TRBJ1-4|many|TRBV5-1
CASSHGTGPTNEKLFF
TGCGCCAGCAGCCACGGGACAGGACCAACTAATGAAAAACTGTTTTTT
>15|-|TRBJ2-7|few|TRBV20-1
CSARVRQVADYEQYF
TGCAGTGCTAGAGTTCGTCAGGTAGCAGACTACGAGCAGTACTTC
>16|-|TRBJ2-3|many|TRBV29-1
CSVEGPIARATDTQYF
TGCAGCGTTGAAGGACCAATTGCCAGGGCCACAGATACGCAGTATTTT
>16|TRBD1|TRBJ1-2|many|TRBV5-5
CASSLKSGTGFYGYTF
TGTGCCAGCAGCTTGAAGTCCGGGACAGGCTTTTATGGCTACACCTTC
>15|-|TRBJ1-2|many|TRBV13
CASSLGAYQAYGYTF
TGTGCCAGCAGCTTAGGGGCCTACCAGGCTTATGGCTACACCTTC
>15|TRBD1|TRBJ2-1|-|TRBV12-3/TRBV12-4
CASSFPGQGWNEQFF
TGTGCCAGCAGTTTTCCGGGACAGGGGTGGAATGAGCAGTTCTTC
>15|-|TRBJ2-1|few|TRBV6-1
CASSGQVRSYNEQFF
TGTGCCAGCAGTGGACAGGTTCGCTCCTACAATGAGCAGTTCTTC
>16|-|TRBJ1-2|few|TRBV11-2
CASSFRRTGVNYGYTF
TGTGCCAGCAGCTTTAGGCGTACAGGCGTTAACTATGGCTACACCTTC
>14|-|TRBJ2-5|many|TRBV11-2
CASSLEAGLETQYF
TGTGCCAGCAGCTTAGAGGCAGGGCTGGAGACCCAGTACTTC
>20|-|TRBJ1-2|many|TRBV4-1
CASSQDQQPVIRTRNYGYTF
TGCGCCAGCAGCCAAGATCAACAACCGGTTATTAGAACCAGAAACTATGGCTACACCTTC
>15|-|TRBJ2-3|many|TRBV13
CASSTPGHSTDTQYF
TGTGCCAGCAGCACGCCGGGACATAGCACAGATACGCAGTATTTT
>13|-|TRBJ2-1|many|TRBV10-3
CAISEQGGNEQFF
TGTGCCATCAGTGAGCAAGGGGGAAATGAGCAGTTCTTC
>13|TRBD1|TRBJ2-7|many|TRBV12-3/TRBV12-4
CASSPTGGDEQYF
TGTGCCAGCAGCCCGACAGGGGGCGACGAGCAGTACTTC
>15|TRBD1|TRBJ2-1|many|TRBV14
CASSRRTGYGNEQFF
TGTGCCAGCAGCCGCCGGACAGGGTATGGTAATGAGCAGTTCTTC
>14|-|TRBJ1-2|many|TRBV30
CAWSVPWLGYGYTF
TGTGCCTGGAGTGTACCGTGGCTCGGCTATGGCTACACCTTC
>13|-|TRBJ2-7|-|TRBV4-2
CASSQDVFYEQYF
TGTGCCAGCAGCCAAGATGTCTTCTACGAGCAGTACTTC
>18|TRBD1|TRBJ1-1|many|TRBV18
CASSLQMTGVYMNTEAFF
TGTGCCAGCTCTCTCCAAATGACAGGGGTGTACATGAACACTGAAGCTTTCTTT
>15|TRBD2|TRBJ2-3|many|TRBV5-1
CASSGLARGTDTQYF
TGCGCCAGCAGCGGACTAGCCAGGGGCACAGATACGCAGTATTTT
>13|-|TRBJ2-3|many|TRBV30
CAWEQGGADTQYF
TGTGCCTGGGAGCAGGGGGGGGCAGATACGCAGTATTTT
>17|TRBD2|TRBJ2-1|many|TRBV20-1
CSARVLQREGSSNEQFF
TGCAGTGCTAGAGTATTACAGCGGGAGGGATCGTCGAATGAGCAGTTCTTC
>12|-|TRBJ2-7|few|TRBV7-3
CASSTGSYEQYF
TGTGCCAGCAGCACCGGGAGCTACGAGCAGTACTTC
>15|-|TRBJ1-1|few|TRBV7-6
CASSQGTGWNTEAFF
TGTGCCAGCAGCCAGGGCACAGGGTGGAACACTGAAGCTTTCTTT
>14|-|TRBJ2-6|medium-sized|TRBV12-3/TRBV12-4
CASSQGAGANVLTF
TGTGCCAGCAGTCAGGGTGCTGGGGCCAACGTCCTGACTTTC
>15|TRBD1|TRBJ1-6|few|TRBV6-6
CASSLQGAGYSPLHF
TGTGCCAGCAGCCTTCAGGGGGCTGGGTATTCACCCCTCCACTTT
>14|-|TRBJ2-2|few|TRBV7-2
CASSFGAPTGELFF
TGTGCCAGCAGCTTTGGGGCCCCCACCGGGGAGCTGTTTTTT
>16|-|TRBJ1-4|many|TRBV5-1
CASSLGLLQDTEKLFF
TGCGCCAGCAGCTTAGGACTTCTCCAGGACACTGAAAAACTGTTTTTT
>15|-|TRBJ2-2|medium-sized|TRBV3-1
CASSLPTNQAGELFF
TGTGCCAGCAGCCTCCCCACTAATCAGGCCGGGGAGCTGTTTTTT